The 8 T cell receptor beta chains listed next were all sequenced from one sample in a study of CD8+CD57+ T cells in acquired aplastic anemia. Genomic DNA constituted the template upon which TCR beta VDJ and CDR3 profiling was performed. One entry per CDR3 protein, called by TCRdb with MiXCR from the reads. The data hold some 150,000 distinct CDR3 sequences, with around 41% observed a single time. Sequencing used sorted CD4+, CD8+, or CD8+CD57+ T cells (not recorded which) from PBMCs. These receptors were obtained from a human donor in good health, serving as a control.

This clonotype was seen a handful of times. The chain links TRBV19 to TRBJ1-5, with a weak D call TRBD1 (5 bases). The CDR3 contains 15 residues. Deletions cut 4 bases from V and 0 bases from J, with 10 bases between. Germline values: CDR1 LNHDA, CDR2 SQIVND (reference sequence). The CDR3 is CASSTGRYSNQPQHF. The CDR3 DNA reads TGTGCCAGTAGTACAGGGCGATATAGCAATCAGCCCCAGCATTTT.

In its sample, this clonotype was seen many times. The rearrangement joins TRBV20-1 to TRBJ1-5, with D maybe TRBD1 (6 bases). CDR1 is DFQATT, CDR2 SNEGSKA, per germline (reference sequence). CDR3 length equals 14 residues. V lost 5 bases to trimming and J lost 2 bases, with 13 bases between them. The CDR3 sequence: CSASTGIGNQPQHF. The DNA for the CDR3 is TGCAGTGCTTCTACAGGGATAGGCAATCAGCCCCAGCATTTT.

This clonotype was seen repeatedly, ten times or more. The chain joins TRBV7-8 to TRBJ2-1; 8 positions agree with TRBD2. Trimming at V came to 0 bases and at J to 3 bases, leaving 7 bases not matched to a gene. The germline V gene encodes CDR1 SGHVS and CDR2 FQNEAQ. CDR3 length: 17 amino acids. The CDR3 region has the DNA TGTGCCAGCAGCTTAGCTATAGGACTAGCTCGCTACAATGAGCAGTTCTTC. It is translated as CASSLAIGLARYNEQFF.

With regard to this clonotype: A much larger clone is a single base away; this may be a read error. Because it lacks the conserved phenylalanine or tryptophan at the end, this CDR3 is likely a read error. The CDR3 coding sequence is TGCGCCAGCAGCTCCATTCCCGGGACAGTGAACACTGAAGCTTTCCTT. The encoded protein is CASSSIPGTVNTEAFL. The chain is built from TRBV5-1 and TRBJ1-1; 7 bases are shared with TRBD1. Germline trimming cut 3 bases from V and 0 bases from J; bases unmatched to any gene: 8. This CDR3 is 16 amino acids long. CDR1 and CDR2 (germline): SGHRS, YFSETQ.

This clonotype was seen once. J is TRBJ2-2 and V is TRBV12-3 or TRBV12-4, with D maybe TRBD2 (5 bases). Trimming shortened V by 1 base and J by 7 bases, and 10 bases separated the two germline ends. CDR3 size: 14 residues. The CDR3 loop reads CASSLEWRHGELFF. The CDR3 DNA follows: TGTGCCAGCAGTTTAGAGTGGAGGCACGGGGAGCTGTTTTTT.

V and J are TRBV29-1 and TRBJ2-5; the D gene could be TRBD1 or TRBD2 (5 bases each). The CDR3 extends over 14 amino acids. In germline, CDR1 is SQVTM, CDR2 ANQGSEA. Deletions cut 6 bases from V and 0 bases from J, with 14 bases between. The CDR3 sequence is CSVELGTNQETQYF. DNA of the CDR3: TGCAGCGTCGAACTCGGGACCAACCAAGAGACCCAGTACTTC.

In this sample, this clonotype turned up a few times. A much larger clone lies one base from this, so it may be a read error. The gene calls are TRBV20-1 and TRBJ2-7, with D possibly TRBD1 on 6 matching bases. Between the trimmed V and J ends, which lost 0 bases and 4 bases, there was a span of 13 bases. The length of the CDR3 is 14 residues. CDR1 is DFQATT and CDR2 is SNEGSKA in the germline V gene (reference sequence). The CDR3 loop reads CSARDAGDPYEQYF. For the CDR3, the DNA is TGCAGTGCTAGAGACGCAGGGGACCCATACGAGCAGTACTTC.

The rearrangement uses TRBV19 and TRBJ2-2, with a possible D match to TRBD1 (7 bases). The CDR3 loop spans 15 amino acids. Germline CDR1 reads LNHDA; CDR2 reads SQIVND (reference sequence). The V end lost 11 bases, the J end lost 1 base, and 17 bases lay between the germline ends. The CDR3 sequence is CAGGQGGLNTGELFF. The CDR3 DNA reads TGTGCCGGAGGGCAGGGGGGTTTGAACACCGGGGAGCTGTTTTTT.